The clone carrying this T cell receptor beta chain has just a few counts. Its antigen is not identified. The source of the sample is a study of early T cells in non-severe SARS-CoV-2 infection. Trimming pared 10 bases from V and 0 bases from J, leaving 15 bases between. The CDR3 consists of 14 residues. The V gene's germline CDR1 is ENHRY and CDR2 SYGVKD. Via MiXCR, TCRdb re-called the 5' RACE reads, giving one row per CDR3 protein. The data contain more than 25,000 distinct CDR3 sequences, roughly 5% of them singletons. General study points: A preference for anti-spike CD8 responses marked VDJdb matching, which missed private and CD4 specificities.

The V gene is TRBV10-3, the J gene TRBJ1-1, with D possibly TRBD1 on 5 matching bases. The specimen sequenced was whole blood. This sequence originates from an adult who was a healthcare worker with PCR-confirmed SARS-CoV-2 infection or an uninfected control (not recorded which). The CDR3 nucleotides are TGTGCCAGCCGGGTAGGGGTTATGAACACTGAAGCTTTCTTT. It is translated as CASRVGVMNTEAFF.